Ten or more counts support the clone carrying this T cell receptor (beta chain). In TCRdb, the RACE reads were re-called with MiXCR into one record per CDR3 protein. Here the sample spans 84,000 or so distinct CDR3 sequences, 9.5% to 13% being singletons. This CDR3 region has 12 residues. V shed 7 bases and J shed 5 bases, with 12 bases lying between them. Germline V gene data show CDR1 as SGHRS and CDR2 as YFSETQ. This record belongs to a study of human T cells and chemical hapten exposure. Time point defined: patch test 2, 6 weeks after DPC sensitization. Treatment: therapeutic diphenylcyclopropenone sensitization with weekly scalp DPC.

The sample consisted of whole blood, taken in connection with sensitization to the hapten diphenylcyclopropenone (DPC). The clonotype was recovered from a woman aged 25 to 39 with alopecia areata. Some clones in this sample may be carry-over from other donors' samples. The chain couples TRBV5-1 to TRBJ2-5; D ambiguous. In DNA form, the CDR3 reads TGCGCCAGCTCCGATCCGGAGGAGACCCAGTACTTC. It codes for CASSDPEETQYF.